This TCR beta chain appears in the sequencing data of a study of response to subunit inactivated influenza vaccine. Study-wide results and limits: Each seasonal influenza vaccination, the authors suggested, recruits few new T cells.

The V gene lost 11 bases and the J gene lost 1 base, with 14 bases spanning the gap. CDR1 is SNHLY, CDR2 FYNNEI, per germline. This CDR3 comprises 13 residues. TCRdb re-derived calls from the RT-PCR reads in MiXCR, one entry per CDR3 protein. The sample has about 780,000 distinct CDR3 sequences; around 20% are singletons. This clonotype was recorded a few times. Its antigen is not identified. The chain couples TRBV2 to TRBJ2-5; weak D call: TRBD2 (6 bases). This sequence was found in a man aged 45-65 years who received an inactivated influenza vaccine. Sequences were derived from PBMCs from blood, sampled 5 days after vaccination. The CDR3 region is CAREGSGQETQYF. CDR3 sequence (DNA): TGTGCCCGCGAAGGTAGCGGCCAAGAGACCCAGTACTTC.